These 11 T cell receptor beta chains share one sample of origin, sequenced in a study of blood T cell repertoires in COVID-19. This table comes from immunoSEQ multiplex PCR, and its TCRdb copy is limited to in-frame clones, with some not included. This sample has 400,000 to 450,000 clones, with approximately 89% found just once. Sequencing was carried out using peripheral blood. These receptors were obtained from a woman aged 50 to 65 with COVID-19, enrolled during active disease.

The chain employs TRBV5-6 and TRBJ2-1; 9 bases map to TRBD1. The CDR3 covers 15 residues. The V and J ends lost 5 bases and 0 bases, in that order; junction bases with no gene match: 3. CDR1 is SGHDT and CDR2 is YYEEEE in the germline V gene. The DNA of the CDR3 is TGTGCCAGCAGGGGGACAGGGAGCTCCTACAATGAGCAGTTCTTC. It translates to CASRGTGSSYNEQFF.

The chain couples TRBV19 to TRBJ1-2; the match to TRBD1 covers 7 bases. Trimming removed 5 bases from V and 7 bases from J; junction bases left unmatched: 13. The germline V gene encodes CDR1 LNHDA and CDR2 SQIVND (reference sequence). The CDR3 consists of 15 residues. The CDR3: CASSPGDRREGGYTF. Written as DNA, the CDR3 is TGTGCCAGTAGTCCCGGGGACAGACGCGAGGGTGGCTACACCTTC. The variable domain in full, with the rest retrieved from reference TRBV19 and TRBJ1-2, is DGGITQSPKYLFRKEGQNVTLSCEQNLNHDAMYWYRQDPGQGLRLIYYSQIVNDFQKGDIAEGYSVSREKKESFPLTVTSAQKNPTAFYLCASSPGDRREGGYTFGSGTRLTVV.

This clone was observed once. The chain recombines TRBV19 with TRBJ1-5, with a weak D call TRBD1 (5 bases). Germline V gene sequence: CDR1 LNHDA, CDR2 SQIVND (reference sequence). V dropped 3 bases and J dropped 0 bases, with 18 bases sitting between them. This CDR3 spans 18 amino acids. This CDR3 reads CASSMGGFAGASNQPQHF. As DNA, the CDR3 is TGTGCCAGTAGTATGGGGGGGTTTGCGGGAGCTAGCAATCAGCCCCAGCATTTT.

The chain has TRBV28 and TRBJ1-5, with a tentative D call TRBD1 (6 bases). The length of the CDR3 is 15 residues. Trimming stripped 5 bases from V and 6 bases from J, with 17 bases between. Germline CDR1 and CDR2: MDHEN and SYDVKM. The CDR3 reads CASSPPRGAGQPQHF. CDR3 nucleotide sequence: TGTGCCAGCAGTCCGCCGCGGGGGGCGGGTCAGCCCCAGCATTTT.

V usage is TRBV28 and J usage is TRBJ1-2; 9 positions agree with TRBD1. The CDR3 contains 12 residues. V was clipped by 8 bases and J by 14 bases; unmatched bases: 12. The germline V gene has CDR1 MDHEN and CDR2 SYDVKM. The chain's CDR3 is CASCKGDRAYTF. CDR3 in DNA: TGTGCCAGCTGCAAAGGGGACAGGGCCTATACCTTC.

The chain links TRBV15 to TRBJ2-3; D ambiguous. This CDR3 has 14 residues. The V gene lost 1 base and the J gene lost 4 bases, with 9 bases spanning the gap. Germline CDR1 is LNHNV and CDR2 is YYDKDF (reference sequence). For the CDR3, the DNA is TGTGCCACCAGCAGAGTCCCCCCATCAGATACGCAGTATTTT. Translation gives CATSRVPPSDTQYF.

V usage is TRBV5-1 and J usage is TRBJ1-2, with TRBD1 identical over 8 bases. Trimming took 4 bases from V and 8 from J; bases not matched to a gene: 16. The germline gives CDR1 SGHRS, CDR2 YFSETQ. This CDR3 comprises 16 residues. Here the CDR3 reads CASSPGTGAPAWGYTF. CDR3 nucleotide sequence: TGCGCCAGCAGCCCGGGGACAGGCGCCCCGGCATGGGGCTACACCTTC.

The rearrangement joins TRBV6-6 to TRBJ1-2; D gene ambiguous. Trimming took off 6 bases at V and 5 bases at J, with 22 bases between the two ends. The CDR3 covers 16 residues. Per the germline V gene, CDR1 is MNHNY and CDR2 is SVGAGI (reference sequence). The CDR3 loop reads CASSKLGEDGAYGYTF. CDR3 nucleotide sequence: TGTGCCAGCAGCAAACTCGGGGAGGATGGAGCTTATGGCTACACCTTC.

This rearrangement joins TRBV30 to TRBJ1-4; D might be TRBD1 (6 bases). The CDR3 extends over 16 amino acids. V was trimmed by 7 bases and J by 0 bases, leaving 18 bases between them. The V gene's germline CDR1 is GTSNPN and CDR2 SVGIG (reference sequence). In DNA, the CDR3 is TGTGCCTCTACCGGGACACCTAACCCAACTAATGAAAAACTGTTTTTT. Translating gives CASTGTPNPTNEKLFF.

The chain recombines TRBV5-1 with TRBJ2-1; TRBD1 is a possible D gene (5 bases). CDR3 size: 13 residues. Trimming cost V 4 bases and J 8 bases, with 13 bases left between them. Germline V gives CDR1 SGHRS, CDR2 YFSETQ. As DNA, the CDR3 is TGCGCCAGCAGCGTTAACCAGGGCGATGAGCAGTTCTTC. Its protein is CASSVNQGDEQFF. The variable domain in full, with the rest retrieved from reference TRBV5-1 and TRBJ2-1, is KAGVTQTPRYLIKTRGQQVTLSCSPISGHRSVSWYQQTPGQGLQFLFEYFSETQRNKGNFPGRFSGRQFSNSRSEMNVSTLELGDSALYLCASSVNQGDEQFFGPGTRLTVL.

The chain has TRBV3-1 (or the pseudogene TRBV3-2) and TRBJ2-7; TRBD2 agrees at 8 bases. V trimming: 0 bases; J trimming: 8 bases; junction bases outside the gene matches: 6. CDR3 size: 14 residues. CDR1 and CDR2 from the germline V gene are LGHDT and YNNKEL (reference sequence). The CDR3 DNA sequence: TGTGCCAGCAGCCAAGACGCTAGCGGGCGTCAGCAGTACTTC. This sequence encodes CASSQDASGRQQYF.